This T cell receptor (beta chain) was found in a study of OX40 agonist ivuxolimab in advanced cancers. Study in general: The drug used for patients, ivuxolimab, was an agonistic anti-OX40 (CD134) antibody.

This clone was detected only once. Its antigen remains unidentified. General observations from the study: Clonal expansion was seen in CD4+ and CD8+ blood T cells by week 6 at 0.1 to 3.0 mg/kg. Also showing low normalized T-cell clonal expansion were some of the nonresponders.

This table comes from immunoSEQ multiplex PCR, and its TCRdb copy is limited to in-frame clones, with some not included. Of about 45,000 clones listed, around nine tenths are singletons. The TCR comes from an adult with an advanced solid tumor such as melanoma, head and neck, liver or kidney cancer. The sequenced sample was CD4+ or CD8+ T cells sorted from blood, obtained in a trial of the OX40 agonist ivuxolimab.

The CDR3 nucleotides read TGTGCCATCGGGTGGGGGGACTCGCGGGGCGAGCAGTACTTC. Amino acids: CAIGWGDSRGEQYF. V usage is TRBV10-3 and J usage is TRBJ2-7; D may be TRBD2 (6 bases). The length of the CDR3 is 14 residues. V was clipped by 8 bases and J by 6 bases, with 20 bases between them. Germline V gene data show CDR1 as ENHRY and CDR2 as SYGVKD.